The 15 T cell receptor beta chains below come from one sample, sequenced in a study of T-cell reconstitution after alpha-beta-depleted transplantation in children. Researchers prepared the TCRbeta library using unique molecular identifiers, the study reports. TCRdb fed the PCR reads into MiXCR, producing one record per CDR3 protein. Among about 270,000 distinct CDR3 sequences listed, nearly 10% were seen once. The sequences come from PBMCs from the stem cell graft donor, collected from the stem cell graft. All receptors come from a human donor who donated a stem cell graft to a child with SCID.

This clonotype has a handful of counts. At one of its ends the junction is not consistent with the germline gene, which may arise from a read error. The V and J genes are TRBV7-7 and TRBJ2-5; 13 positions agree with TRBD2. In germline, CDR1 is SSHAT, CDR2 FNYEAQ (reference sequence). The CDR3 length is 15 residues. CDR3 bases: TGTGCTAGCAGCCCTGGACTAGCGGGAGAAGAGACCCAGTACTTC. It specifies CASSPGLAGEETQYF.

Many counts were recorded for this clonotype. The J gene is TRBJ2-7, the V gene TRBV6-2 or TRBV6-3, with D unresolved. Trimming took off 5 bases at V and 0 bases at J, with 8 bases between the two ends. This CDR3 has 13 residues. Germline values: CDR1 MNHEY, CDR2 SVGEGT. The CDR3 here is CASSPSASYEQYF. CDR3 sequence (DNA): TGTGCCAGCAGTCCCTCGGCCTCCTACGAGCAGTACTTC.

The chain joins TRBV6-5 to TRBJ2-7, with TRBD1 identical over 7 bases. Germline assignment: CDR1 MNHEY and CDR2 SVGAGI. V shed 2 bases and J 9 bases; nucleotides not matched to a gene: 1. The CDR3 covers 11 residues. DNA for the CDR3: TGTGCCAGCAGTTACCGACAGGGGCAGTACTTC. It encodes CASSYRQGQYF.

The genes are TRBV2 and TRBJ2-6; weak D call: TRBD1 (6 bases). V lost 8 bases and J 0 bases, leaving 14 bases between the germline ends. The CDR3 has 16 amino acids. CDR1 and CDR2 (germline): SNHLY, FYNNEI. In nucleotides, the CDR3 is TGTGCCAGCGGAAGGGACAAACTCTCTGGGGCCAACGTCCTGACTTTC. As protein: CASGRDKLSGANVLTF.

This chain uses TRBV20-1 with TRBJ2-7; a weak D match, TRBD2 (6 bases). Germline CDR1 is DFQATT and CDR2 is SNEGSKA (reference sequence). Trimming pared 0 bases from V and 3 bases from J, leaving 15 bases between. CDR3 length equals 15 residues. The CDR3 coding sequence is TGCAGTGCTAGAGATTATGGAGGGAAGGTCTACGAGCAGTACTTC. Amino acids: CSARDYGGKVYEQYF.

The chain combines TRBV18 with TRBJ2-5; D gene ambiguous. The V and J ends lost 2 bases and 2 bases respectively, with 6 bases between them. The V gene's germline CDR1 is KGHSH and CDR2 LQKENI. The CDR3 totals 13 residues. CDR3: CASSPTRQETQYF. Here the CDR3 DNA reads TGTGCCAGCTCACCAACCAGGCAAGAGACCCAGTACTTC.

The chain links TRBV6-5 to TRBJ2-7; TRBD1 is a possible D gene (5 bases). CDR3 length: 13 amino acids. The germline V gene encodes CDR1 MNHEY and CDR2 SVGAGI. Trimming cost V 2 bases and J 0 bases, with 5 bases left between them. CDR3 loop: CASSYRGSYEQYF. CDR3 coding DNA: TGTGCCAGCAGTTACAGGGGCTCCTACGAGCAGTACTTC.

This clonotype was seen only a few times. The rearrangement joins TRBV3-1 to TRBJ1-5; TRBD1 aligns across 7 bases. This CDR3 contains 15 residues. Losses at the gene ends were 1 base for V and 5 bases for J; bases not matched to a gene: 5. The germline CDR1 and CDR2 sequences are LGHDT and YNNKEL (reference sequence). The CDR3 bases are TGTGCCAGCAGCCAAGGGACAGGAAAGGATCAGCCCCAGCATTTT. This sequence encodes CASSQGTGKDQPQHF. Looking up the rest from reference TRBV3-1 and TRBJ1-5 gives the full variable domain: DTAVSQTPKYLVTQMGNDKSIKCEQNLGHDTMYWYKQDSKKFLKIMFSYNNKELIINETVPNRFSPKSPDKAHLNLHINSLELGDSAVYFCASSQGTGKDQPQHFGDGTRLSIL.

This clonotype occurred many times. The V gene is TRBV12-3 or TRBV12-4, the J gene TRBJ2-1; D may correspond to TRBD1 or TRBD2 (5 bases each). This CDR3 spans 15 amino acids. The V and J ends lost 2 bases and 4 bases respectively, with 12 bases between them. CDR3 sequence reads: CASSLRTGGYNEQFF. The CDR3 region has the DNA TGTGCCAGCAGTTTAAGGACTGGGGGTTACAATGAGCAGTTCTTC.

This clonotype has only a few counts. This sequence joins TRBV12-3 or TRBV12-4 and TRBJ2-5, with D tentatively TRBD1 (6 bases). V was trimmed by 5 bases and J by 4 bases, leaving 26 bases between them. The CDR3 covers 18 residues. CDR3 bases: TGTGCCAGCAGTCTACAAGGTGCCCACAGGGCGTTCGGAGAGACCCAGTACTTC. Its translation is CASSLQGAHRAFGETQYF.

The table lists this clonotype with many counts. The rearrangement joins TRBV20-1 to TRBJ2-1; 8 bases are a match to TRBD1. The CDR3 is 12 residues long. Germline V gene lookup returns CDR1 DFQATT and CDR2 SNEGSKA (reference sequence). CDR3 nucleotides: TGCAAAACAGGGGACAGGTACAATGAGCAGTTCTTC. It specifies CKTGDRYNEQFF.

This chain's CDR3 is CATSTRTGHNEQFF. The DNA of the CDR3 is TGTGCCACCAGCACACGGACTGGTCACAATGAGCAGTTCTTC. The chain couples TRBV15 to TRBJ2-1; D is perhaps TRBD2 (5 bases). The CDR3 has 14 residues. V lost 4 bases to trimming and J lost 5 bases, with 12 bases between them. CDR1 and CDR2 (germline): LNHNV, YYDKDF (reference sequence).

The sample holds a few counts of this clonotype. Written as DNA, the CDR3 is TGTGCCAGCAGTTTCCGACAGGCGGCGACAGATACGCAGTATTTT. Translating gives CASSFRQAATDTQYF. V is TRBV12-3 or TRBV12-4 and J is TRBJ2-3; a weak D match, TRBD1 (6 bases). V lost 3 bases, J lost 3 bases, and 13 bases lay in between. This CDR3 is built from 15 residues.

This clonotype was seen a handful of times. The chain links TRBV25-1 to TRBJ2-3; weak D call: TRBD1 (6 bases). This CDR3 is built from 14 residues. Germline CDR1 is MGHDK and CDR2 is SYGVNS. V was trimmed by 4 bases and J by 3 bases, leaving 11 bases between them. The CDR3 loop is CASSGWTVTDTQYF. The CDR3 region has the DNA TGTGCCAGCAGTGGGTGGACAGTGACAGATACGCAGTATTTT. Variable domain in full (rest from reference TRBV25-1 and TRBJ2-3): EADIYQTPRYLVIGTGKKITLECSQTMGHDKMYWYQQDPGMELHLIHYSYGVNSTEKGDLSSESTVSRIRTEHFPLTLESARPSHTSQYLCASSGWTVTDTQYFGPGTRLTVL.

In its sample, this clonotype was seen many times. The chain has TRBV6-5 and TRBJ2-3, with 7 bases aligning to TRBD2. The CDR3 contains 16 residues. CDR1 MNHEY and CDR2 SVGAGI come from the germline V gene. V lost 0 bases to trimming and J lost 4 bases; unmatched junction nucleotides: 7. CDR3 sequence (DNA): TGTGCCAGCAGTTACTCGAGGGGCGGGGGAGCAGATACGCAGTATTTT. This encodes CASSYSRGGGADTQYF.